Listed here are 22 T cell receptor beta chains from one sample, sequenced in a study of cytomegalovirus exposure and HLA in healthy donors (dated by TCRdb to the late 2010s). Libraries came from the immunoSEQ multiplex PCR assay. The multiplex PCR relied on a mix of 60 forward primers for TCR Vbeta segments and 13 reverse primers for TCR Jbeta segments. TCRdb obtained this table from immuneACCESS and retained in-frame rearrangements with V and J assigned. These tables miss some clones; where compared with another copy, unresolved V genes account for less than half of the shortfall, and the remainder is unexplained. For this sample there are some 220,000 clones; approximately 81% appear just once. In total, the top ten clones hold 0.24% of the sample. The sequenced material came from PBMCs. All receptors derive from a girl aged 2 to 9 in good health and CMV-seronegative.

This rearrangement joins TRBV7-9 to TRBJ2-1; the D gene is possibly TRBD1 (6 bases). This CDR3 has 15 residues. The V gene's germline CDR1 is SEHNR and CDR2 FQNEAQ (reference sequence). V lost 3 bases and J lost 6, with 15 bases in between. This CDR3 reads CASSFSPQGGNEQFF. In DNA, the CDR3 is TGTGCCAGCAGCTTTTCTCCACAGGGTGGCAATGAGCAGTTCTTC.

The CDR3 DNA follows: TGTGCCAGCAGCCGACAGGGGACCTATGGCTACACCTTC. It translates to CASSRQGTYGYTF. The chain uses TRBV6-5 and TRBJ1-2; TRBD1 aligns across 8 bases. The CDR3 sequence is 13 residues long. Trimming at V came to 6 bases and at J to 4 bases, leaving 4 bases not matched to a gene. Germline V gives CDR1 MNHEY, CDR2 SVGAGI.

This clone was counted once. The V call is TRBV13, the J call TRBJ2-7; perhaps TRBD1 as D (6 bases). CDR1 and CDR2 from the germline V gene are PRHDT and FYEKMQ (reference sequence). Trimming took off 7 bases at V and 7 bases at J, with 11 bases between the two ends. There are 11 residues in the CDR3. CDR3 DNA sequence: TGTGCCAGCACCCCGGACAGAGAGCAGTACTTC. It codes for CASTPDREQYF.

The chain joins TRBV4-2 to TRBJ2-1, with 7 bases lining up with TRBD1. Looked up from germline, CDR1 is LGHNA and CDR2 is YNFKEQ. This CDR3 region has 15 residues. Unmatched junction bases numbered 8, after V lost 4 bases and J lost 5 bases. CDR3 coding DNA: TGTGCCAGCAGCCCGAACAGGGGAAGGGACAATGAGCAGTTCTTC. Translation gives CASSPNRGRDNEQFF.

The chain is built from TRBV30 and TRBJ2-5; 8 nucleotides align to TRBD2. Germline assignment: CDR1 GTSNPN and CDR2 SVGIG (reference sequence). This CDR3 has 14 amino acids. V lost 2 bases to trimming and J lost 5 bases; unmatched junction nucleotides: 7. The CDR3 here is CAWSHTSGGETQYF. CDR3 DNA sequence: TGTGCCTGGAGTCATACTAGCGGAGGGGAGACCCAGTACTTC.

This clone showed up just a few times. V and J are TRBV2 and TRBJ1-4; D unresolved. The V and J ends lost 6 bases and 10 bases respectively, with 18 bases between them. There are 14 residues in the CDR3. Germline V gene lookup returns CDR1 SNHLY and CDR2 FYNNEI. CDR3 DNA sequence: TGTGCCAGCAGGGAGAGAAAGAGCCTTGGAAAACTGTTTTTT. It encodes CASRERKSLGKLFF.

This chain links TRBV4-2 with TRBJ2-3; TRBD1 might be the D (6 bases). Trimming took 3 bases from V and 4 from J, leaving 11 bases between them. CDR3 length: 14 amino acids. Germline values: CDR1 LGHNA, CDR2 YNFKEQ. CDR3 bases: TGTGCCAGCAGCCAGGCCCACAGGGCAGATACGCAGTATTTT. It is translated as CASSQAHRADTQYF.

V is TRBV27 and J is TRBJ1-5; TRBD1 matches at 7 bases. CDR1 is MNHEY, CDR2 SMNVEV, per germline (reference sequence). The CDR3 has 14 amino acids. Trimming removed 3 bases from V and 5 bases from J; junction bases left unmatched: 4. The CDR3 is CASSLLTGDQPQHF. As DNA, the CDR3 is TGTGCCAGCAGTTTGCTAACAGGGGATCAGCCCCAGCATTTT.

The rearrangement joins TRBV5-6 to TRBJ1-1; D perhaps matches TRBD1 (5 bases). V was pared by 6 bases and J by 1 base, with 10 bases between. CDR3 length: 13 residues. Germline CDR1 reads SGHDT; CDR2 reads YYEEEE. The chain's CDR3 is CASNMGGNTEAFF. In DNA form, the CDR3 reads TGTGCCAGCAACATGGGGGGGAACACTGAAGCTTTCTTT. The variable domain in full, completed from reference TRBV5-6 and TRBJ1-1, reads DAGVTQSPTHLIKTRGQQVTLRCSPKSGHDTVSWYQQALGQGPQFIFQYYEEEERQRGNFPDRFSGHQFPNYSSELNVNALLLGDSALYLCASNMGGNTEAFFGQGTRLTVV.

With regard to this clone: The same CDR3 also results from other DNA sequences found in this sample. The chain uses TRBV2 and TRBJ1-1, with D unclear. CDR1 is SNHLY and CDR2 is FYNNEI in the germline V gene. V was pared by 6 bases and J by 1 base, with 12 bases between. There are 14 residues in the CDR3. CDR3 DNA: TGTGCCAGCAGGAGCGGGGAGGCGAACACTGAAGCTTTCTTT. Translated, it gives CASRSGEANTEAFF.

The gene calls are TRBV30 and TRBJ2-1; TRBD2 aligns across 13 bases. Trimming at V came to 2 bases and at J to 8 bases, leaving 6 bases not matched to a gene. This CDR3 comprises 15 residues. Germline V CDR1 and CDR2: GTSNPN, SVGIG (reference sequence). The CDR3 coding sequence is TGTGCCTGGAGTTCCGGGACTAGCGGGATGGATGAGCAGTTCTTC. Protein product: CAWSSGTSGMDEQFF.

In the case of this clone: The same CDR3 is also encoded by other DNA sequences in this sample. V gene TRBV13 combines with J gene TRBJ2-6, with TRBD2 matching 15 bases. V dropped 4 bases and J dropped 0; count of bases not matched to a gene: 7. The length of the CDR3 is 20 residues. Germline V gene lookup returns CDR1 PRHDT and CDR2 FYEKMQ (reference sequence). For the CDR3, the DNA is TGTGCCAGCAGCTGGGGGACTAGCGGGGGGACGAGCTCTGGGGCCAACGTCCTGACTTTC. Translation: CASSWGTSGGTSSGANVLTF.

In the case of this clone: Germline and junction disagree at one end, which may indicate a read error. The chain employs TRBV2 and TRBJ2-3; D might be TRBD1 (6 bases). The germline CDR1 and CDR2 sequences are SNHLY and FYNNEI. The CDR3 has 13 amino acids. The CDR3 reads CASRSGGTDTQYF. The CDR3 bases are TGTGCCAGCAGGAGTGGGGGCACGGATACGCAGTATTTT.

J is TRBJ2-5 and V is TRBV5-4; 7 bases align to TRBD2. This CDR3 spans 17 amino acids. V lost 0 bases to trimming and J lost 4 bases; unmatched junction nucleotides: 12. CDR1 SGHNT and CDR2 YYREEE come from the germline V gene (reference sequence). CDR3 loop: CASSLGREPAGIETQYF. The CDR3 DNA reads as TGTGCCAGCAGCTTGGGAAGGGAACCAGCGGGAATAGAGACCCAGTACTTC. The whole variable domain, filled in from reference TRBV5-4 and TRBJ2-5, reads ETGVTQSPTHLIKTRGQQVTLRCSSQSGHNTVSWYQQALGQGPQFIFQYYREEENGRGNFPPRFSGLQFPNYSSELNVNALELDDSALYLCASSLGREPAGIETQYFGPGTRLLVL.

The J gene is TRBJ2-5, the V gene TRBV27, with 9 bases that match TRBD1. The CDR3 loop spans 19 amino acids. J lost 1 base, V lost 5 bases, and 17 bases had no gene match. CDR1 is MNHEY, CDR2 SMNVEV, per germline (reference sequence). The CDR3 spells CASSPLQIPGQGFQETQYF. In DNA form, the CDR3 reads TGTGCCAGCAGTCCTCTACAAATTCCGGGACAGGGTTTCCAAGAGACCCAGTACTTC.

The chain employs TRBV6-6 and TRBJ2-7; TRBD1 aligns across 8 bases. The J segment lost 5 bases and the V segment lost 2 bases, leaving 2 bases of the junction unmatched. The CDR3 runs 13 residues. CDR1 is MNHNY and CDR2 is SVGAGI in the germline V gene (reference sequence). CDR3 region: CASSYIRGHEQYF. The CDR3 DNA is TGTGCCAGCAGTTACATCAGGGGGCACGAGCAGTACTTC.

The chain is built from TRBV7-9 and TRBJ1-1; TRBD1 matches at 11 bases. J lost 0 bases, V lost 5 bases, and 8 bases had no gene match. The CDR3 loop spans 17 amino acids. Per the germline V gene, CDR1 is SEHNR and CDR2 is FQNEAQ (reference sequence). The CDR3 sequence: CASSPPGQGVLNTEAFF. CDR3 DNA: TGTGCCAGCAGCCCTCCGGGACAGGGGGTACTGAACACTGAAGCTTTCTTT. Variable domain in full (rest from reference TRBV7-9 and TRBJ1-1): DTGVSQNPRHKITKRGQNVTFRCDPISEHNRLYWYRQTLGQGPEFLTYFQNEAQLEKSRLLSDRFSAERPKGSFSTLEIQRTEQGDSAMYLCASSPPGQGVLNTEAFFGQGTRLTVV.

This clone was counted once. The rearrangement uses TRBV5-4 and TRBJ1-1, with a possible D match to TRBD1 (5 bases). This CDR3 region has 15 residues. Germline assignment: CDR1 SGHNT and CDR2 YYREEE (reference sequence). Trimming removed 1 base from V and 4 bases from J, with 14 bases in between. CDR3 nucleotide sequence: TGTGCCAGCAGCTTGAGGCGACAGAAAGGCACTGAAGCTTTCTTT. Its protein product is CASSLRRQKGTEAFF.

V gene TRBV2 combines with J gene TRBJ1-5; D may be TRBD1 (6 bases). The CDR3 is made up of 14 amino acids. V was pared by 7 bases and J by 4 bases, with 14 bases between. The germline V gene encodes CDR1 SNHLY and CDR2 FYNNEI. CDR3 nucleotide sequence: TGTGCCAGCACCGCCGGGACAATTAATCAGCCCCAGCATTTT. Translating gives CASTAGTINQPQHF.

The V call is TRBV10-3, the J call TRBJ2-6; 7 bases map to TRBD1. The CDR3 runs 15 residues. The germline gives CDR1 ENHRY, CDR2 SYGVKD. V shed 3 bases, J shed 2 bases, and the junction held 1 base outside the gene matches. The DNA for the CDR3 is TGTGCCATCAGTGAACAGGGGCCTGGGGCCAACGTCCTGACTTTC. As protein: CAISEQGPGANVLTF.

The chain couples TRBV9 to TRBJ1-1; D ambiguous. Germline lookup yields CDR1 SGDLS and CDR2 YYNGEE. V gave up 3 bases and J gave up 2 bases, with 11 bases separating them. The length of the CDR3 is 14 residues. DNA of the CDR3: TGTGCCAGCAGCGCCCGCCCGGGAAACACTGAAGCTTTCTTT. Protein sequence: CASSARPGNTEAFF. Using reference TRBV9 and TRBJ1-1 for the parts outside the CDR3, the full variable domain is DSGVTQTPKHLITATGQRVTLRCSPRSGDLSVYWYQQSLDQGLQFLIQYYNGEERAKGNILERFSAQQFPDLHSELNLSSLELGDSALYFCASSARPGNTEAFFGQGTRLTVV.

The chain carries TRBV7-9 and TRBJ2-1, with 9 bases lining up with TRBD1. Germline CDR1 and CDR2: SEHNR and FQNEAQ (reference sequence). This CDR3 region has 15 residues. V was pared by 2 bases and J by 2 bases, with 1 base of the junction left unmatched. The CDR3 spells CASSLRDRAYNEQFF. CDR3 sequence (DNA): TGTGCCAGCAGCTTAAGGGACAGGGCCTACAATGAGCAGTTCTTC.